This TCR beta chain is from a study of cytomegalovirus exposure and HLA in healthy donors. Germline V gene sequence: CDR1 SGHAT, CDR2 FQNNGV. This CDR3 contains 17 residues. Trimming removed 1 base from V and 0 bases from J, with 13 bases in between. Here immunoSEQ multiplex PCR was the method, and the copy in TCRdb shows in-frame clones only, minus some. The repertoire includes 150,000 to 200,000 clones, roughly 85% of them detected once, and roughly 15% sits in the top ten. The J gene is TRBJ2-4, the V gene TRBV11-2; D might be TRBD2 (6 bases). The TCR sequence derives from a man in his late teens or twenties in good health and CMV-seropositive. Sequenced: PBMCs. The CDR3 DNA is TGTGCCAGCAGCTTAGGAGTTAGCGGACTAGCCAAAAACATTCAGTACTTC. It codes for CASSLGVSGLAKNIQYF.